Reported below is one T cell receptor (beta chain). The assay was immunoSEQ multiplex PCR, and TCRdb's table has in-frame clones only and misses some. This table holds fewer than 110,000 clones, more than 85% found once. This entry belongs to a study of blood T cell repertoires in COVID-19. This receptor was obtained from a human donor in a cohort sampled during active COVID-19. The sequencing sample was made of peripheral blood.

In DNA, the CDR3 is TGTGCCAGCAGCACTCGACCAGGTCCCACAGATACGCAGTATTTT. Its protein product is CASSTRPGPTDTQYF. The chain combines TRBV9 with TRBJ2-3; no clear D gene. Between the trimmed V and J ends, which lost 4 bases and 2 bases, there was a span of 14 bases. Germline CDR1 is SGDLS and CDR2 is YYNGEE. This CDR3 spans 15 amino acids.